These T cell receptor beta chains were read from a single sample in a study of OX40 agonist ivuxolimab in advanced cancers. TCRdb keeps only in-frame clones here, not all; method: immunoSEQ multiplex PCR. The data contain about 50,000 clones, roughly 93% of them singletons. Sequenced here: CD4+ or CD8+ T cells sorted from blood, sampled in a trial of the OX40 agonist ivuxolimab. All receptors come from an adult with an advanced solid tumor such as melanoma, head and neck, liver or kidney cancer. Each CDR3 is given without its conserved first and last residue. The order of the fields is CDR3 protein, CDR3 length, V gene, J gene.

ASSYSRITDTQY,12,TRBV6-5,TRBJ2-3
SVETEREGVEGETQY,15,TRBV29-1,TRBJ2-5
ASSIVGALLDGYT,13,TRBV19,TRBJ1-2
ASSLGPYEAF,10,TRBV11-2,TRBJ1-1
ASSPRGGTSGYYEQY,15,TRBV4-3,TRBJ2-7
ASSLVTEQETQY,12,TRBV7-8,TRBJ2-5
ASSFIRGGLRETQY,14,TRBV28,TRBJ2-5
ASTQARDYGYT,11,TRBV6-5,TRBJ1-2
ASSYGTAYNEQF,12,TRBV5-6,TRBJ2-1
ASSVGSDTEAF,11,TRBV9,TRBJ1-1
ASSGEGSYNEQF,12,TRBV9,TRBJ2-1
ASSLASGDQPQH,12,TRBV7-6,TRBJ1-5
ASLSQKLAGGRVNTGELF,18,TRBV12-2,TRBJ2-2
ASSLGRAGVYNEQF,14,TRBV7-8,TRBJ2-1
ASSLGDSGSAQETQY,15,TRBV11-2,TRBJ2-5
ASSQPPGLAGDGDTDTQY,18,TRBV4-1,TRBJ2-3
ASTPYGPDQPQH,12,TRBV27,TRBJ1-5
ASSAGVGTEAF,11,TRBV9,TRBJ1-1
ASRQTRTEFYNEQF,14,TRBV27,TRBJ2-1
ASSPGQLYEQY,11,TRBV19,TRBJ2-7
ASSSPTGTVQDTQY,14,TRBV13,TRBJ2-3
ASSLLDRVDEQF,12,TRBV28,TRBJ2-1
ASSWDASSTDTQY,13,TRBV27,TRBJ2-3
ASSILGTVGELF,12,TRBV19,TRBJ2-2